Below, 17 T cell receptor beta chains from the same sample are listed, as sequenced in a study of control samples from healthy donors and cancer patients. The table came from immunoSEQ multiplex PCR; TCRdb's copy has only in-frame clones and leaves some out. The table lists around 26,000 clones, around 83% of them singletons. Sequencing input: PBMCs. All receptors come from a man aged 55 to 69 with colorectal cancer.

The V call is TRBV7-8, the J call TRBJ1-1, with D uncertain. Trimming pared 4 bases from V and 1 base from J, leaving 7 bases between. This CDR3 is built from 13 residues. Germline CDR1 SGHVS, CDR2 FQNEAQ. CDR3 sequence: CASSSNRNTEAFF. CDR3 nucleotides: TGTGCCAGCAGCTCGAACAGGAACACTGAAGCTTTCTTT.

This sequence joins TRBV30 and TRBJ1-2, with 12 bases fitting TRBD1. There are 14 residues in the CDR3. Germline V CDR1 and CDR2: GTSNPN, SVGIG (reference sequence). V was pared by 6 bases and J by 6 bases, with 8 bases of the junction left unmatched. The CDR3 DNA is TGTGCCTGCTCCGGGACAGGGGGCTGGAATGGCTACACCTTC. Its translation: CACSGTGGWNGYTF.

The rearrangement joins TRBV5-5 to TRBJ2-7; possible D gene TRBD1, 5 bases. Germline V lookup: CDR1 SGHKS, CDR2 YYEKEE (reference sequence). The CDR3 spans 15 residues. The V gene lost 0 bases and the J gene lost 2 bases, with 12 bases spanning the gap. Here the CDR3 DNA reads TGTGCCAGCAGCTTGGGAGACAGTCTTACCTACGAGCAGTACTTC. Residues: CASSLGDSLTYEQYF.

This chain connects TRBV18 to TRBJ1-1; D is undetermined. Trimming took 1 base from V and 0 from J, leaving 9 bases between them. This CDR3 has 15 residues. Germline CDR1 and CDR2: KGHSH and LQKENI. The CDR3 DNA is TGTGCCAGCTCACCACTTAACAGATTGAACACTGAAGCTTTCTTT. Translation gives CASSPLNRLNTEAFF.

The chain carries TRBV25-1 and TRBJ1-1; maybe TRBD1 (6 bases). The germline CDR1 and CDR2 sequences are MGHDK and SYGVNS. Trimming left V 0 bases short and J 1 base short, with 9 bases between. The CDR3 covers 15 residues. The chain's CDR3 is CASSEYGTPNTEAFF. For the CDR3, the DNA is TGTGCCAGCAGTGAATACGGGACACCGAACACTGAAGCTTTCTTT.

The CDR3 DNA reads as TGTGCCTGGAGTGTCCCCCGACAGGGCATTGACACTGAAGCTTTCTTT. The encoded protein is CAWSVPRQGIDTEAFF. This chain connects TRBV30 to TRBJ1-1; 7 bases line up with TRBD1. This CDR3 comprises 16 residues. The V and J ends lost 0 bases and 3 bases, in that order; junction bases with no gene match: 10. Germline-derived CDR1 and CDR2 are GTSNPN and SVGIG (reference sequence).

The chain joins TRBV18 to TRBJ1-5, with a tentative D call TRBD1 (5 bases). V was pared by 3 bases and J by 6 bases, with 9 bases between. The CDR3 has 13 amino acids. Germline CDR1 KGHSH, CDR2 LQKENI. CDR3 protein: CASSPAGAQPQHF. CDR3 DNA sequence: TGTGCCAGCTCACCGGCTGGGGCTCAGCCCCAGCATTTT.

The gene calls are TRBV6-5 and TRBJ2-3, with D possibly TRBD1 on 5 matching bases. The V and J ends lost 5 bases and 2 bases respectively, with 8 bases between them. The CDR3 is 13 residues long. Per the germline V gene, CDR1 is MNHEY and CDR2 is SVGAGI. Here the CDR3 DNA reads TGTGCCAGCAGTAAGACAGCCACAGATACGCAGTATTTT. This sequence encodes CASSKTATDTQYF.

The chain is built from TRBV12-3 or TRBV12-4 and TRBJ1-1; D gene unclear. The length of the CDR3 is 11 residues. Trimming took 5 bases from V and 3 from J, leaving 4 bases between them. CDR3 sequence (DNA): TGTGCCAGCAGTCCCTACACTGAAGCTTTCTTT. It translates to CASSPYTEAFF.

This clone was counted a single time. The genes are TRBV6-5 and TRBJ1-1; 7 bases are a match to TRBD1. V was pared by 1 base and J by 0 bases, with 5 bases of the junction left unmatched. Germline values: CDR1 MNHEY, CDR2 SVGAGI. The CDR3 has 16 amino acids. CDR3 loop: CASSYFLTGMNTEAFF. CDR3 nucleotide sequence: TGTGCCAGCAGTTACTTCCTGACAGGGATGAACACTGAAGCTTTCTTT.

The chain joins TRBV9 to TRBJ2-3; TRBD2 aligns across 7 bases. Germline V gene data show CDR1 as SGDLS and CDR2 as YYNGEE. This CDR3 region has 13 residues. Losses at the gene ends were 4 bases for V and 2 bases for J; bases not matched to a gene: 1. CDR3 in amino acids: CASSLAVTDTQYF. The CDR3 DNA sequence: TGTGCCAGCAGCCTAGCGGTCACAGATACGCAGTATTTT.

This clone has only a few counts. A much larger clone differs from this one at a single base, so this may be a read error. The same CDR3 is also encoded by other DNA sequences in this sample. This chain joins TRBV5-4 and TRBJ2-2; 9 bases map to TRBD2. CDR1 SGHNT and CDR2 YYREEE come from the germline V gene (reference sequence). Trimming at V came to 0 bases and at J to 6 bases, leaving 6 bases not matched to a gene. The CDR3 is made up of 16 amino acids. CDR3 sequence reads: CASSLGAGGPAGELFF. The CDR3 coding sequence is TGTGCCAGCAGCTTGGGGGCGGGGGGGCCTGCCGGGGAGCTGTTTTTT.

The chain joins TRBV5-4 to TRBJ1-1; tentative D call: TRBD1 (6 bases). Trimming took off 3 bases at V and 0 bases at J, with 15 bases between the two ends. CDR1 SGHNT and CDR2 YYREEE come from the germline V gene (reference sequence). CDR3 size: 16 residues. The CDR3 region is CASSSGQRGLNTEAFF. CDR3 in DNA: TGTGCCAGCAGCTCCGGACAGAGGGGATTGAACACTGAAGCTTTCTTT.

This clone was recorded once. The chain carries TRBV6-2 or TRBV6-3 and TRBJ1-1; D may be TRBD1 (6 bases). The CDR3 extends over 15 amino acids. CDR1 and CDR2 from the germline V gene are MNHEY and SVGEGT. V was cut by 5 bases and J by 6 bases, with 19 bases left in between. The CDR3 loop is CASSRFGQPEAEAFF. In DNA, the CDR3 is TGTGCCAGCAGTCGCTTCGGACAGCCGGAGGCTGAAGCTTTCTTT.

V is TRBV19 and J is TRBJ1-3; D unclear. CDR3 length equals 15 residues. The V gene's germline CDR1 is LNHDA and CDR2 SQIVND (reference sequence). The germline V and J ends were trimmed by 5 bases and 0 bases, with 11 bases remaining between them. The CDR3 DNA reads TGTGCCAGTAGTGTCGACTCTGCCTCTGGAAACACCATATATTTT. Amino acid sequence: CASSVDSASGNTIYF.

The chain has TRBV3-1 (or the pseudogene TRBV3-2) and TRBJ2-3; weak D call: TRBD2 (7 bases). Germline-derived CDR1 and CDR2 are LGHDT and YNNKEL (reference sequence). The CDR3 is made up of 16 amino acids. Trimming cost V 4 bases and J 4 bases, with 18 bases left between them. CDR3 amino acids: CASSRFLGGLADTQYF. CDR3 sequence (DNA): TGTGCCAGCAGCCGCTTTTTGGGGGGGCTTGCAGATACGCAGTATTTT.

The CDR3 region has the DNA TGTGCCAGTGGAGACGGGATTCTCTCTGGAAACACCATATATTTT. Protein sequence: CASGDGILSGNTIYF. The chain couples TRBV2 to TRBJ1-3; D call uncertain. The CDR3 extends over 15 amino acids. The germline V and J ends were trimmed by 9 bases and 0 bases, with 15 bases remaining between them. Germline loops: CDR1 SNHLY, CDR2 FYNNEI.